These T cell receptor beta chains were read from a single sample in a study of blood T cell repertoires in COVID-19. Libraries were prepared by immunoSEQ multiplex PCR; TCRdb keeps only in-frame clonotypes and omits some of them. The table has approximately 93,000 clones, around 86% seen once. Sequences were obtained from peripheral blood. Receptor source: a human donor in a cohort sampled during active COVID-19. Both conserved end residues are part of each CDR3. A D gene is named only where the DNA matches it firmly. Size values are once, few and many counts, or a class for expanded clones, and some rows have none.

V	J	size	D	DNA	CDR3
TRBV5-6	TRBJ2-7	NA	NA	TGTGCCAGCAGCCGAGGGGGTGGCCTCTCCTACGAGCAGTACTTC	CASSRGGGLSYEQYF
TRBV13	TRBJ2-1	once	NA	TGTGCCAGCAGCTTAACAGTCGGTGAGCAGTTCTTC	CASSLTVGEQFF
TRBV11-2	TRBJ1-2	NA	NA	TGTGCCAGCAGCCCCATCATGCCAGGGTCGGACTATGGCTACACCTTC	CASSPIMPGSDYGYTF
TRBV19	TRBJ1-1	NA	NA	TGTGCCAGTACCTACGGAACCCAGACCGGGGAGAACACTGAAGCTTTCTTT	CASTYGTQTGENTEAFF
TRBV28	TRBJ2-3	NA	TRBD2	TGTGCCAGCAGTTTGACTAGCGGGAACTACAGGACAGATACGCAGTATTTT	CASSLTSGNYRTDTQYF
TRBV29-1	TRBJ1-2	NA	NA	TGCAGCGCTCACGGGGGGCCGAACTATGGCTACACCTTC	CSAHGGPNYGYTF
TRBV20-1	TRBJ2-1	NA	TRBD1	TGCAGTGGTATTGACAGGGGTTCCTACAATGAGCAGTTCTTC	CSGIDRGSYNEQFF
TRBV15	TRBJ2-7	NA	NA	TGTGCCACCAGCAGAGTCCCGTCGGGCGAGCAGTACTTC	CATSRVPSGEQYF
TRBV3-1/TRBV3-2	TRBJ1-6	NA	NA	TGTGCCAGCAGCCAGCTAAATTCACCCCTCCACTTT	CASSQLNSPLHF
TRBV4-2	TRBJ2-7	NA	TRBD2	TGTGCCAGCAGCCTTGGGACTAGCGGTAACTACGAGCAGTACTTC	CASSLGTSGNYEQYF
TRBV27	TRBJ1-2	few	NA	TGTGCCAGCAGTTTATCGATGGGGCAGAGTAGACGGGACTCCATCCTAGCTAACTATGGCTACACCTTC	CASSLSMGQSRRDSILANYGYTF
TRBV19	TRBJ2-1	once	NA	TGTGCCAGTACGACTAGCAATGAGCAGTTCTTC	CASTTSNEQFF
TRBV27	TRBJ2-1	NA	NA	TGTGCCAGCAGCTCCCCCAGTACCGTGAATGAGCAGTTCTTC	CASSSPSTVNEQFF
TRBV29-1	TRBJ1-1	NA	NA	TGCAGCGTCGCCCTCTTCGCGGGCGTAAACACTGAAGCTTTCTTT	CSVALFAGVNTEAFF
TRBV19	TRBJ2-7	NA	TRBD2	TGTGCCAGTAGCACCCGGGGGGGGAACGAGCAGTACTTC	CASSTRGGNEQYF
TRBV30	TRBJ1-5	NA	NA	TGTGCCTGGAGGACGGGGAACATACAATATTTCGGACAGCCCCAGCATTTT	CAWRTGNIQYFGQPQHF
TRBV2	TRBJ2-3	NA	NA	TGTGCCAGCTCCATCGGAGAACCGACAGATACGCAGTATTTT	CASSIGEPTDTQYF
TRBV7-5	TRBJ1-3	NA	NA	TGTGCCAGAAGCTATCAGGGGAAAACTGGAAACACCATATATTTT	CARSYQGKTGNTIYF
TRBV6-1	TRBJ2-3	NA	TRBD2	TGTGCCAGCAGTGATCGCCTAGCGGGGGGCACAGATACGCAGTATTTT	CASSDRLAGGTDTQYF
TRBV28	TRBJ1-1	NA	NA	TGTGCCAGCAGTTTAACGTGGAGGGGTGAAGCTTTCTTT	CASSLTWRGEAFF
TRBV28	TRBJ2-5	NA	NA	TGTGCCAGCAGTCCCTCGGAGACCCAGTACTTC	CASSPSETQYF
TRBV7-6	TRBJ1-2	NA	NA	TGTGCCAGCAGCGAGACAGCGCTCTATGGCTACACCTTC	CASSETALYGYTF
TRBV5-1	TRBJ2-3	NA	TRBD1	TGCGCCAGCAGCCCCGGACAGGGGCCCCCCGATACGCAGTATTTT	CASSPGQGPPDTQYF
TRBV28	TRBJ2-7	once	NA	TGTGCCAGCAGTTCCGGGACTTACGAGCAGTACTTC	CASSSGTYEQYF
TRBV19	TRBJ2-2	NA	NA	TGTGCCAGTAGTATAGGGACAAAAGGCACCGGGGAGCTGTTTTTT	CASSIGTKGTGELFF
TRBV10-1	TRBJ2-1	NA	TRBD2	TGCGCCAGCAGTGCCGGACTAGCGATGGGAAATGAGCAGTTCTTC	CASSAGLAMGNEQFF
TRBV5-1	TRBJ2-5	once	NA	TGCGCCAGCAGCTTGAGCGGGACAACCGGGGAGACCCAGTACTTC	CASSLSGTTGETQYF
TRBV3-1/TRBV3-2	TRBJ2-1	NA	TRBD2	TGTGCCAGCAGCGGGGAGGGAGTCAGTTTTTTACGCAATGAGCAGTTCTTC	CASSGEGVSFLRNEQFF
TRBV5-6	TRBJ2-7	NA	NA	TGTGCCAGCATCCCGCGGGGATACCCCTACGAGCAGTACTTC	CASIPRGYPYEQYF
TRBV5-1	TRBJ2-3	NA	TRBD1	TGCGCCAGCAGCTTGGCTGCCGGGACAGGGATCGCAGATACGCAGTATTTT	CASSLAAGTGIADTQYF
TRBV7-9	TRBJ2-1	few	TRBD2	TGTGCCAGCAGCTTAGGTTTTAGCGGGAGTGATGAGCAGTTCTTC	CASSLGFSGSDEQFF
TRBV5-6	TRBJ2-1	NA	NA	TGTGCCAGCAGCTTGAGGCGGGAGCAGTTCTTC	CASSLRREQFF
TRBV10-3	TRBJ1-2	NA	NA	TGTGCCATCAGTGAAAATGGGGGCCATGGCTACACCTTC	CAISENGGHGYTF
TRBV7-6	TRBJ2-2	NA	NA	TGTGCCAGCAGCCCAACAGGCCCCGGGGAGCTGTTTTTT	CASSPTGPGELFF
TRBV15	TRBJ2-7	NA	TRBD1	TGTGCCACCAGGTTCGACAGGGGGCCCTACGAGCAGTACTTC	CATRFDRGPYEQYF
TRBV5-6	TRBJ1-5	NA	NA	TGTGCCAGCAGCTTGCAGTTCTTAGCTGGGCCCCAGCATTTT	CASSLQFLAGPQHF
TRBV28	TRBJ2-7	NA	NA	TGTGCCAGCAGTTTAGGGGGGACGGTCACCTACGAGCAGTACTTC	CASSLGGTVTYEQYF
TRBV5-1	TRBJ2-5	NA	TRBD2	TGCGCCAGCAGCTTGGAGGGCGGGAGCTCCCCGGTGGGGACCCAGTACTTC	CASSLEGGSSPVGTQYF
TRBV28	TRBJ1-5	NA	TRBD1	TGTGCCAGCAGCCTCGGACAGGGAAAGGGTCAGCCCCAGCATTTT	CASSLGQGKGQPQHF
TRBV5-6	TRBJ1-1	NA	TRBD1	TGTGCCAGCAGCTTGGTCACAGGGGAAAAGAGAACTGAAGCTTTCTTT	CASSLVTGEKRTEAFF
TRBV2	TRBJ2-3	NA	NA	TGTGCCAGCAGGGACAGATGGGAGTATACGCAGTATTTT	CASRDRWEYTQYF
TRBV19	TRBJ2-1	NA	NA	TGTGCCAGTAGTTCTAGCGAAGAGTCCTACAATGAGCAGTTCTTC	CASSSSEESYNEQFF
TRBV4-2	TRBJ2-6	few	TRBD1	TGTGCCAGCAGCCCCTGGGGGGACAGGGGAGTGGATTCTGGGGCCAACGTCCTGACTTTC	CASSPWGDRGVDSGANVLTF
TRBV6-5	TRBJ2-1	NA	NA	TGTGCCACGCAGGGGGGATCCAATGAGCAGTTCTTC	CATQGGSNEQFF
TRBV11-3	TRBJ2-1	once	TRBD2	TGTGCCAGCAGCTCCGGACTAGCGGGGGCGGGGGAGCAGTTCTTC	CASSSGLAGAGEQFF
TRBV28	TRBJ2-7	NA	NA	TGTGCCAGCAGTTTTGAGACAGCTTTCTACGAGCAGTACTTC	CASSFETAFYEQYF
TRBV3-1/TRBV3-2	TRBJ2-3	NA	TRBD1	TGTGCCAGCAGCCGACAGGGGGCAGATACGCAGTATTTT	CASSRQGADTQYF
TRBV11-2	TRBJ2-3	once	TRBD1	TGTGCCAGCAGCGGAACAGGGGGAGATACGCAGTATTTT	CASSGTGGDTQYF